The 15 T cell receptor beta chains below were found in one sample sequenced in a study of T cell responses to AZD1222 COVID-19 vaccine. Measured with immunoSEQ multiplex PCR; TCRdb has only the in-frame clones, and not every one. This sample carries tens of thousands of clones, around nine tenths of them seen once, and the ten largest clones take under 13%. Here the sequenced sample was peripheral blood, taken on day 0 of AZD1222 vaccination. These receptors came from an adult in good health.

The rearrangement links TRBV5-4 to TRBJ2-7; a weak D match, TRBD1 (5 bases). Trimming stripped 0 bases from V and 6 bases from J, with 16 bases between. Germline V gene lookup returns CDR1 SGHNT and CDR2 YYREEE (reference sequence). The CDR3 sequence is 15 residues long. CDR3 bases: TGTGCCAGCAGCTTGGGACCGCAGGGTTTCGGCGAGCAGTACGTC. Its protein is CASSLGPQGFGEQYV.

This rearrangement joins TRBV5-1 to TRBJ2-1, with TRBD1 identical over 8 bases. CDR3 length: 16 residues. Germline V gives CDR1 SGHRS, CDR2 YFSETQ. The trim removed 7 bases at V and 1 base at J, leaving 10 bases unmatched. DNA for the CDR3: TGCGCCAGCTCACCCACAGGGGGTGGGTCCTACAATGAGCAGTTCTTC. This sequence encodes CASSPTGGGSYNEQFF.

This chain connects TRBV11-2 to TRBJ2-1; no reliable D call. Trimming shortened V by 5 bases and J by 6 bases, and 14 bases separated the two germline ends. The CDR3 totals 14 residues. Per the germline V gene, CDR1 is SGHAT and CDR2 is FQNNGV. CDR3 sequence: CASSPGSTLNEQFF. The CDR3 DNA follows: TGTGCCAGCAGCCCAGGAAGTACCCTCAATGAGCAGTTCTTC. Using reference TRBV11-2 and TRBJ2-1 for the parts outside the CDR3, the full variable domain is EAGVAQSPRYKIIEKRQSVAFWCNPISGHATLYWYQQILGQGPKLLIQFQNNGVVDDSQLPKDRFSAERLKGVDSTLKIQPAKLEDSAVYLCASSPGSTLNEQFFGPGTRLTVL.

CDR3 sequence reads: CASSVGQSNTGELFF. The CDR3, as DNA: TGTGCCAGCAGCGTAGGGCAGTCGAACACCGGGGAGCTGTTTTTT. The rearrangement links TRBV9 to TRBJ2-2; D gene ambiguous. The CDR3 is 15 residues long. Germline values: CDR1 SGDLS, CDR2 YYNGEE. V was trimmed by 0 bases and J by 0 bases, leaving 6 bases between them. The full variable domain, completed using reference TRBV9 and TRBJ2-2, is DSGVTQTPKHLITATGQRVTLRCSPRSGDLSVYWYQQSLDQGLQFLIQYYNGEERAKGNILERFSAQQFPDLHSELNLSSLELGDSALYFCASSVGQSNTGELFFGEGSRLTVL.

J is TRBJ1-2 and V is TRBV28; D not resolved. The CDR3 covers 11 residues. V was pared by 7 bases and J by 5 bases, with 8 bases between. Germline CDR1 and CDR2: MDHEN and SYDVKM. CDR3 coding DNA: TGTGCCAGCAACGAGAAGTATGGCTACACCTTC. Protein product: CASNEKYGYTF.

V and J are TRBV2 and TRBJ1-1; D gene unclear. Looked up from germline, CDR1 is SNHLY and CDR2 is FYNNEI. The CDR3 length is 12 residues. V shed 1 base and J shed 10 bases, with 10 bases lying between them. The CDR3 coding sequence is TGTGCCAGCAGTGAAGACACTTATCGAGCTTTCTTT. Residues: CASSEDTYRAFF. Full variable domain (missing parts from reference TRBV2 and TRBJ1-1): EPEVTQTPSHQVTQMGQEVILRCVPISNHLYFYWYRQILGQKVEFLVSFYNNEISEKSEIFDDQFSVERPDGSNFTLKIRSTKLEDSAMYFCASSEDTYRAFFGQGTRLTVV.

The CDR3 is CATREIGSYEQYF. The CDR3 DNA sequence: TGCGCCACCCGGGAGATAGGCTCCTACGAGCAGTACTTC. This chain uses TRBV10-2 with TRBJ2-7, with D tentatively TRBD2 (6 bases). The ends were cut back, 10 bases at V and 0 bases at J, with 13 bases in the middle. Germline lookup yields CDR1 WSHSY and CDR2 SAAADI. This CDR3 has 13 residues.

J is TRBJ1-2 and V is TRBV28; 8 nucleotides line up with TRBD1. This CDR3 is built from 12 residues. CDR1 is MDHEN and CDR2 is SYDVKM in the germline V gene. Unmatched junction bases numbered 0, after V lost 7 bases and J lost 2 bases. The CDR3 nucleotides read TGTGCCAGCAACAGGGGGAACTATGGCTACACCTTC. It specifies CASNRGNYGYTF.

This clone showed up just a few times. The chain uses TRBV29-1 and TRBJ1-4; D call uncertain. CDR3 length: 13 amino acids. Trimming pared 6 bases from V and 0 bases from J, leaving 8 bases between. Per germline, CDR1 SQVTM and CDR2 ANQGSEA. The CDR3 protein is CSVRTATNEKLFF. The CDR3 nucleotides are TGCAGCGTGCGAACAGCAACTAATGAAAAACTGTTTTTT.

This clone was observed once. This chain links TRBV21-1 with TRBJ2-6; TRBD2, as called in the table, went unchecked against the DNA. TRBV21-1 has pseudogene status. The length of the CDR3 is 14 residues. The CDR3 DNA follows: TGTGCCAGCAGCAAAAAGGAGGGGGCCAACGTCCTGACTTTC. Amino acid sequence: CASSKKEGANVLTF.

The chain links TRBV28 to TRBJ1-5, with D unclear. Germline V lookup: CDR1 MDHEN, CDR2 SYDVKM. V was cut by 6 bases and J by 6 bases, with 9 bases left in between. This CDR3 spans 12 amino acids. The CDR3 DNA is TGTGCCAGCAGGGATGAGGGTCAGCCCCAGCATTTT. Translated: CASRDEGQPQHF.

The chain is built from TRBV19 and TRBJ1-6, with 7 bases aligning to TRBD1. The CDR3 runs 17 residues. Losses at the gene ends were 2 bases for V and 7 bases for J; bases not matched to a gene: 11. Germline CDR1 reads LNHDA; CDR2 reads SQIVND (reference sequence). For the CDR3, the DNA is TGTGCCAGTAGTATACTGGAGGGGGCACTTCCCAATTCACCCCTCCACTTT. Translating it yields CASSILEGALPNSPLHF. The variable domain in full, with the rest retrieved from reference TRBV19 and TRBJ1-6, is DGGITQSPKYLFRKEGQNVTLSCEQNLNHDAMYWYRQDPGQGLRLIYYSQIVNDFQKGDIAEGYSVSREKKESFPLTVTSAQKNPTAFYLCASSILEGALPNSPLHFGNGTRLTVT.

V usage is TRBV4-1 and J usage is TRBJ2-7; maybe TRBD2 (5 bases). Between the trimmed V and J ends, which lost 3 bases and 6 bases, there was a span of 9 bases. Germline V gives CDR1 MGHRA, CDR2 YSYEKL. This CDR3 is 12 amino acids long. Written as DNA, the CDR3 is TGCGCCAGCAGCCAGGCGGCGGGCGAGCAGTACTTC. Residues: CASSQAAGEQYF.

The V gene is TRBV19, the J gene TRBJ1-2; D is unresolved. Trimming took off 6 bases at V and 4 bases at J, with 12 bases between the two ends. Germline V gene sequence: CDR1 LNHDA, CDR2 SQIVND (reference sequence). CDR3 length: 13 amino acids. CDR3 DNA: TGTGCCAGTAGAGCCGGTCGGGCCTATGGCTACACCTTC. It codes for CASRAGRAYGYTF.

The V gene is TRBV2, the J gene TRBJ1-5; 7 nucleotides align to TRBD1. The CDR3 is 15 residues long. CDR1 SNHLY and CDR2 FYNNEI come from the germline V gene. The J segment lost 4 bases and the V segment lost 5 bases, leaving 8 bases of the junction unmatched. Here the CDR3 reads CASSPWTGWNQPQHF. The CDR3 DNA sequence: TGTGCCAGCAGTCCATGGACAGGATGGAATCAGCCCCAGCATTTT.